This TCR beta chain was identified during a study of tumor and adjacent non-tumor tissue in lung cancer. Study overall: The cohort had about twelve adenocarcinoma, 2 squamous cell and 1 small cell patients. Points from the study as a whole: TCR diversity was significantly greater in tumor than normal lung tissue.

Comments on this clonotype: Its antigen remains unidentified. One end of the junction fails to match germline, which may point to a read error.

A modified ARM-PCR protocol with three rounds of nested PCR amplified TCRbeta. TCRdb re-analysed the multiplex PCR reads in MiXCR, keeping a single row per CDR3 protein. The sample carries 200,000 to 250,000 distinct CDR3 sequences, less than 80% recorded once. CDR1 and CDR2 from the germline V gene are MNHEY and SVGEGT. CDR3 length: 14 residues. This sample's RNA came from whole unsorted tissue. The TCR sequence derives from a man aged 55 to 70 with non-small cell lung cancer. The material sequenced was lung tumor tissue. The chain recombines TRBV6-2 or TRBV6-3 with TRBJ1-1; 8 bases align to TRBD1. CDR3 sequence (DNA): TGTGCCAGCAGTACAGGGGGGCGATGTAATGAAGCATTCTTT. Translation: CASSTGGRCNEAFF.